This is a list of T cell receptor beta chains from one sample in a study of cytomegalovirus exposure and HLA in healthy donors. Some clones are missing from TCRdb's copy, which holds only in-frame ones; the method was immunoSEQ multiplex PCR. The data hold 100,000 to 150,000 clones, with 84% observed a single time. The sequencing input was PBMCs. All receptors derive from a man between 50 and 59 years old in good health and CMV-seronegative. CDR3s include the opening cysteine and the closing phenylalanine or tryptophan. Each record gives: CDR3 protein, D gene, V gene, J gene. D genes are given only for firm matches.

CDR3 protein: CASRQAGGTYGYTF; D gene: .; V gene: TRBV6-5; J gene: TRBJ1-2
CDR3 protein: CASSYTAGTGSSPLHF; D gene: .; V gene: TRBV6-5; J gene: TRBJ1-6
CDR3 protein: CASSLSFTSSYNEQFF; D gene: .; V gene: TRBV7-9; J gene: TRBJ2-1
CDR3 protein: CASSVGTGGDTEAFF; D gene: TRBD1; V gene: TRBV5-1; J gene: TRBJ1-1
CDR3 protein: CASSGQGNYGYTF; D gene: .; V gene: TRBV25-1; J gene: TRBJ1-2
CDR3 protein: CASGQGGSGNTIYF; D gene: TRBD1; V gene: TRBV6-6; J gene: TRBJ1-3
CDR3 protein: CASSLELGHRLYF; D gene: .; V gene: TRBV5-1; J gene: TRBJ2-7
CDR3 protein: CASSSDLENEQYF; D gene: .; V gene: TRBV19; J gene: TRBJ2-7
CDR3 protein: CASSRNRGTNTEAFF; D gene: TRBD1; V gene: TRBV5-1; J gene: TRBJ1-1
CDR3 protein: CASSQGRGMKKDRGRCRTGELFF; D gene: TRBD1; V gene: TRBV23-1; J gene: TRBJ2-2
CDR3 protein: CASSLGLAGGNEQFF; D gene: TRBD2; V gene: TRBV5-4; J gene: TRBJ2-1
CDR3 protein: CAWSVGAGTEAFF; D gene: .; V gene: TRBV30; J gene: TRBJ1-1
CDR3 protein: CASRVRGGGRDEQFF; D gene: TRBD2; V gene: TRBV10-1; J gene: TRBJ2-1
CDR3 protein: CASSAGTGQETQYF; D gene: TRBD1; V gene: TRBV5-1; J gene: TRBJ2-5
CDR3 protein: CASGTSEYNEQFF; D gene: TRBD2; V gene: TRBV10-3; J gene: TRBJ2-1
CDR3 protein: CATQIARTGTKWGEQYF; D gene: TRBD1; V gene: TRBV27; J gene: TRBJ2-7
CDR3 protein: CASSVVGGNQETQYF; D gene: TRBD2; V gene: TRBV9; J gene: TRBJ2-5
CDR3 protein: CASSHDSLNEQFF; D gene: .; V gene: TRBV5-4; J gene: TRBJ2-1
CDR3 protein: CASSLVKSPTTNEKLFF; D gene: .; V gene: TRBV5-8; J gene: TRBJ1-4
CDR3 protein: CASSQDRGGNEQFF; D gene: .; V gene: TRBV4-1; J gene: TRBJ2-1
CDR3 protein: CASSREVDTQYF; D gene: TRBD2; V gene: TRBV5-1; J gene: TRBJ2-3